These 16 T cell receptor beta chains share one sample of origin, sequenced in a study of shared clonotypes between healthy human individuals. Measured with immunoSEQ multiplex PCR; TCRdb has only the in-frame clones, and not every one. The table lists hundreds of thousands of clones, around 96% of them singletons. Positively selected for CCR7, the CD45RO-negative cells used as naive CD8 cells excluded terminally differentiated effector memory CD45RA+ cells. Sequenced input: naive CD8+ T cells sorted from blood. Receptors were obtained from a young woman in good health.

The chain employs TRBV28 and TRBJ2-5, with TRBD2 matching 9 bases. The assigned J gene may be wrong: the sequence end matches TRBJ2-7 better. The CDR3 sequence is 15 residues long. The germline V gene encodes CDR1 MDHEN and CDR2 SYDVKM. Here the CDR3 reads CASSLGASGIYEQYF. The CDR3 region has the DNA TGTGCCAGCAGTCTAGGCGCTAGCGGGATTTACGAGCAGTACTTC.

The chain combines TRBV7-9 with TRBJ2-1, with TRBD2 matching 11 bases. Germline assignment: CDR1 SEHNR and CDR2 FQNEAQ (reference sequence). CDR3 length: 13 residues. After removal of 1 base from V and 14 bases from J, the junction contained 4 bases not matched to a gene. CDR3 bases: TGTGCCAGCAGCTTAGGCTTAGCGGGAGGGAAGTTCTTC. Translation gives CASSLGLAGGKFF.

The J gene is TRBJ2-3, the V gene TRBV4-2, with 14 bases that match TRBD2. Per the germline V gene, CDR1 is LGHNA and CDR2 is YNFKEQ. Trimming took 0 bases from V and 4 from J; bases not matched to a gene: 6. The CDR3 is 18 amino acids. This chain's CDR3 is CASSQEVVTSGRADTQYF. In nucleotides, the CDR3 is TGTGCCAGCAGCCAAGAAGTTGTGACTAGCGGGAGGGCAGATACGCAGTATTTT.

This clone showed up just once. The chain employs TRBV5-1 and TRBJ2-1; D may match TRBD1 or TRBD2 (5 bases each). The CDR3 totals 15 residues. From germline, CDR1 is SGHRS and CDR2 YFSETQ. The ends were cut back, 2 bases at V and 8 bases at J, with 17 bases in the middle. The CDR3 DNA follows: TGCGCCAGCAGCTTTTGGGACCGGGGTAGGGATGAGCAGTTCTTC. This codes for CASSFWDRGRDEQFF.

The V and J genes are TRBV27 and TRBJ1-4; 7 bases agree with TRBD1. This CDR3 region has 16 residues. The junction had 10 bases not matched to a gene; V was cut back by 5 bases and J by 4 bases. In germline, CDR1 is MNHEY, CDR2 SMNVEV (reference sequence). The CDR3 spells CASSPSQGERNEKLFF. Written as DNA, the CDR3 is TGTGCCAGCAGTCCATCTCAGGGGGAGCGTAATGAAAAACTGTTTTTT. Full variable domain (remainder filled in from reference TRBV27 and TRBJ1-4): EAQVTQNPRYLITVTGKKLTVTCSQNMNHEYMSWYRQDPGLGLRQIYYSMNVEVTDKGDVPEGYKVSRKEKRNFPLILESPSPNQTSLYFCASSPSQGERNEKLFFGSGTQLSVL.

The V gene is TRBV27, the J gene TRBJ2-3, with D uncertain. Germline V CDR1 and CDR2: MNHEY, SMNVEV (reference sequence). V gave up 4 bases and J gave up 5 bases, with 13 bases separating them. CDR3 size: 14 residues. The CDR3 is CASSSWRTEDTQYF. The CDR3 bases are TGTGCCAGCAGTTCGTGGAGAACTGAAGATACGCAGTATTTT.

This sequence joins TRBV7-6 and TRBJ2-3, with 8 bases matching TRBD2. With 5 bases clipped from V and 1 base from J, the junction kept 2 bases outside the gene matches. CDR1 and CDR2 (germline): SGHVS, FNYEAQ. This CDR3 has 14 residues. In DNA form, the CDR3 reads TGTGCCAGCAGCCCGACTAGCGGCACAGATACGCAGTATTTT. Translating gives CASSPTSGTDTQYF.

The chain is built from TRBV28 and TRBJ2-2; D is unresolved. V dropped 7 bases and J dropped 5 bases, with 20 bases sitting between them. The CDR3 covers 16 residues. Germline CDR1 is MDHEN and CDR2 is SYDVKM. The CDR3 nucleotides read TGTGCCAGCATAAGTTTGGGCTTTTTTACAACCGGGGAGCTGTTTTTT. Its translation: CASISLGFFTTGELFF.

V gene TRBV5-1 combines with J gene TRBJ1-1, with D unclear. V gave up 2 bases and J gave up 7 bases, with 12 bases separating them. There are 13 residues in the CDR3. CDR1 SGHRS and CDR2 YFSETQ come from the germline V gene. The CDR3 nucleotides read TGCGCCAGCAGCTTTAACGGCCCCAATGAAGCTTTCTTT. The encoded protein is CASSFNGPNEAFF.

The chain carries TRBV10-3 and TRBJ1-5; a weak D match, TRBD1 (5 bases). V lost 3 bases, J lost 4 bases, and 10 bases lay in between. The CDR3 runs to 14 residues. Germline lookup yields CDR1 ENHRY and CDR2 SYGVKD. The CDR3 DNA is TGTGCCATCAGTGATGGGGCAGGAAATCAGCCCCAGCATTTT. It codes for CAISDGAGNQPQHF.

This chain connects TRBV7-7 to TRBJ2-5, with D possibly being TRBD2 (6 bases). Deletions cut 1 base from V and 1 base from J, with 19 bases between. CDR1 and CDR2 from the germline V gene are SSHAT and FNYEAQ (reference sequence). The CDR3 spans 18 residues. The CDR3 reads CASSLVPMRGEFQETQYF. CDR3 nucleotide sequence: TGTGCCAGCAGCTTAGTTCCCATGCGGGGAGAGTTCCAAGAGACCCAGTACTTC.

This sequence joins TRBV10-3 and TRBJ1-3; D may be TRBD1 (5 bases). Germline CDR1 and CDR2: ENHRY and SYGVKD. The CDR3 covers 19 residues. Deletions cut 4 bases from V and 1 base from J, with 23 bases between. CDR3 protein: CAISARPGTEGLSGNTIYF. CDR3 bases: TGTGCCATCAGTGCCCGCCCCGGGACCGAGGGGCTTTCTGGAAACACCATATATTTT.

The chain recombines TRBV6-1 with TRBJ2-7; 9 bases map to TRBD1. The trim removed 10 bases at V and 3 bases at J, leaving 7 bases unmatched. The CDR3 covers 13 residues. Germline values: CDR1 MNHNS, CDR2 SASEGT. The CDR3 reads CATTDRGFYEQYF. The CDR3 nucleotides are TGTGCCACCACGGACAGGGGCTTCTACGAGCAGTACTTC.

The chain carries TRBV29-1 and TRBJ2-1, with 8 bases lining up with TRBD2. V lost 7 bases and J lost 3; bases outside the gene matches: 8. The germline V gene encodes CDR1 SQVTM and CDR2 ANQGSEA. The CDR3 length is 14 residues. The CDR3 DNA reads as TGCAGCGCCGCGGGCGGGAGGCTCTACAATGAGCAGTTCTTC. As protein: CSAAGGRLYNEQFF.

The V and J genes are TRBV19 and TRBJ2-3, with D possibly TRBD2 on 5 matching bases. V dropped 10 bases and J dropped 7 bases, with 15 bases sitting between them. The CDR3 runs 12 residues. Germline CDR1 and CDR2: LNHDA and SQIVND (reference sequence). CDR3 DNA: TGTGCCACCCGATCACCGGGATATACGCAGTATTTT. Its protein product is CATRSPGYTQYF.

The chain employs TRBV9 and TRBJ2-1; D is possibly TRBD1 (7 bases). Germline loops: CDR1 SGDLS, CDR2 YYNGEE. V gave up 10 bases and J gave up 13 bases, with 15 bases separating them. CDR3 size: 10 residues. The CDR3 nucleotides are TGTGCCTCAGGGGGGACCCCCCAGTTCTTC. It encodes CASGGTPQFF.